This T cell receptor (beta chain) was profiled in a study of siplizumab effects on memory and regulatory T cells. As for this clone: The antigen remains unidentified.

V lost 4 bases to trimming and J lost 6 bases, with 8 bases between them. This CDR3 comprises 12 residues. Germline V gene sequence: CDR1 SGHRS, CDR2 YFSETQ. Study-wide findings and caveats: Proliferating Tregs' suppressive function in siplizumab cultures went unconfirmed. Significantly reduced by siplizumab was the cumulative frequency of alloreactive sequences, namely those traceable to unstimulated CD4+ memory cells. Naive or memory phenotype was unassignable for roughly 75-96% of proliferating CD4+ or CD8+ clones. Apparently more diverse than memory cells, naive T cells also seemed major alloresponse contributors.

TCRdb's table, derived via immunoSEQ multiplex PCR, lists solely in-frame clones and lacks some. The data show approximately 100,000 clones, with 93% seen just once and about 0.62% held by the top ten. This chain uses TRBV5-1 with TRBJ2-1; unclear D gene. The source of this sequence is a human donor in good health. The sequenced sample consisted of Tregs sorted from blood. The CDR3 DNA is TGCGCCAGCAGCGGAATCTTCAATGAGCAGTTCTTC. Protein: CASSGIFNEQFF. Filled out from reference TRBV5-1 and TRBJ2-1, the complete variable domain reads KAGVTQTPRYLIKTRGQQVTLSCSPISGHRSVSWYQQTPGQGLQFLFEYFSETQRNKGNFPGRFSGRQFSNSRSEMNVSTLELGDSALYLCASSGIFNEQFFGPGTRLTVL.